The T cell receptor beta chain described here comes from a study of T-cell memory formation after mild COVID-19. Study-wide context: Largely donor-specific sequence clusters came from a couple of donors.

This clonotype has more than one count but fewer than ten. cDNA libraries for TCR alpha and TCR beta, carrying sample barcodes and UMIs, came from 5'RACE with constant-segment primers. In TCRdb, the 5' RACE reads were re-called with MiXCR into one record per CDR3 protein. The sample lists about 560,000 distinct CDR3 sequences; about 18% were seen once. This CDR3 spans 15 amino acids. Germline CDR1 MGHDK, CDR2 SYGVNS. V lost 5 bases to trimming and J lost 4 bases; unmatched junction nucleotides: 8. This receptor was taken from an adult woman who had mild COVID-19 (a few samples of this study predate the infection). Cell type and time point are not known. The sample comprised PBMCs or a T cell subset sorted from them (not recorded which). V and J are TRBV25-1 and TRBJ2-3; 8 bases are a match to TRBD1. The CDR3, as DNA: TGTGCCAGCAGTCCCCGGACAGGGAATGCAGATACGCAGTATTTT. Translating it yields CASSPRTGNADTQYF.